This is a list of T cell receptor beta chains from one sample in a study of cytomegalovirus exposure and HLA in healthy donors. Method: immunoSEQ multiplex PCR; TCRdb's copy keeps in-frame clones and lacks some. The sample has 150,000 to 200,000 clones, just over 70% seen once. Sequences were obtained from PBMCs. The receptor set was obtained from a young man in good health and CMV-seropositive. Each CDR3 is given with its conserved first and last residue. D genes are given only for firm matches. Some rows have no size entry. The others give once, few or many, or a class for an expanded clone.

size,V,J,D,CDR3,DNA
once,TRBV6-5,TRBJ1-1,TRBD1,CASSYSRTGNTEAFF,TGTGCCAGCAGTTACTCGCGGACAGGGAACACTGAAGCTTTCTTT
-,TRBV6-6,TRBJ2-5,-,CASSVPGTPQETQYF,TGTGCCAGCAGTGTCCCCGGGACACCACAAGAGACCCAGTACTTC
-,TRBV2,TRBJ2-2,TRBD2,CASRRGLADTGELFF,TGTGCCAGCAGAAGGGGACTAGCGGACACCGGGGAGCTGTTTTTT
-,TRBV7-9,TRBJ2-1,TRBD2,CASSLTSGGYNEQFF,TGTGCCAGCAGCCTGACTAGCGGGGGCTACAATGAGCAGTTCTTC
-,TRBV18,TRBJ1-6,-,CASSPEGGVNNSPLHF,TGTGCCAGCTCACCCGAGGGAGGGGTGAATAATTCACCCCTCCACTTT
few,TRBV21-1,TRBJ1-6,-,CASSPQGNSPLHF,TGTGCCAGCAGCCCTCAGGGTAATTCACCCCTCCACTTT
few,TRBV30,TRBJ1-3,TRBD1,CAWKGKGARFGNTIYF,TGTGCCTGGAAGGGAAAGGGGGCGCGCTTTGGAAACACCATATATTTT
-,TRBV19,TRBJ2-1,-,CASSEFSYNEQFF,TGTGCCAGTAGTGAGTTCTCCTACAATGAGCAGTTCTTC
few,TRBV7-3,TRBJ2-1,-,CASSLNPRSYNEQFF,TGTGCCAGCAGCTTAAATCCCCGCTCCTACAATGAGCAGTTCTTC
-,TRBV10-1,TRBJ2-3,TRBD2,CASSDRTSGSTDTQYF,TGCGCCAGCAGTGACCGGACTAGCGGGAGCACAGATACGCAGTATTTT
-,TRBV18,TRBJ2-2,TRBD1,CASSPQEGAGTGELFF,TGTGCCAGCTCACCACAAGAGGGGGCCGGCACCGGGGAGCTGTTTTTT
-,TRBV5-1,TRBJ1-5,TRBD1,CASSTGGGQPQHF,TGCGCCAGCAGTACAGGGGGTGGACAGCCCCAGCATTTT
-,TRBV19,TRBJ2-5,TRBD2,CASSIGAGETQYF,TGTGCCAGTAGTATAGGAGCGGGGGAGACCCAGTACTTC
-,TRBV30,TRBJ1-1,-,CAWSVTIGDTEAFF,TGTGCCTGGAGTGTAACCATCGGGGACACTGAAGCTTTCTTT
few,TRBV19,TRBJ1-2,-,CASSMRRVEDGYTF,TGTGCCAGTAGTATGCGCAGGGTGGAAGATGGCTACACCTTC
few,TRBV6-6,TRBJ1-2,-,CAGGNYGYTF,TGTGCCGGGGGGAACTATGGCTACACCTTC
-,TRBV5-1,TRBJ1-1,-,CASSLGEAWLNTEAFF,TGCGCCAGCAGCTTGGGGGAGGCCTGGCTGAACACTGAAGCTTTCTTT
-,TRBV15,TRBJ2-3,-,CATSRDRNRGSPSTDTQYF,TGTGCCACCAGCAGAGATCGGAACCGCGGCAGTCCTAGCACAGATACGCAGTATTTT
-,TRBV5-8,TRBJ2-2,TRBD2,CASSPRGLAGAGELFF,TGTGCCAGCAGCCCCCGGGGACTAGCCGGGGCCGGGGAGCTGTTTTTT
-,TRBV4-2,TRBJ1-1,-,CASSQRDSAVSFGEAFF,TGTGCCAGCAGCCAAAGAGACTCCGCCGTCTCTTTCGGTGAAGCTTTCTTT
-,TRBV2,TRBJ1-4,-,CASKPGTTNEKLFF,TGTGCCAGCAAACCCGGGACAACTAATGAAAAACTGTTTTTT
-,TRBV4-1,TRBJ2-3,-,CASSQSRGSTDTQYF,TGCGCCAGCAGCCAATCTCGGGGGAGCACAGATACGCAGTATTTT
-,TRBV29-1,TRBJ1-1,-,CSVRSNSEVAFF,TGCAGCGTCAGGAGCAATAGCGAAGTGGCTTTCTTT
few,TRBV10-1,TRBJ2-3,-,CASGGILEGGTQYF,TGCGCCAGCGGGGGGATTTTGGAGGGCGGTACGCAGTATTTT
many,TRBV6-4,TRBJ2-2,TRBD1,CASSDGAGGTGELFF,TGTGCCAGCAGTGACGGGGCAGGGGGCACCGGGGAGCTGTTTTTT
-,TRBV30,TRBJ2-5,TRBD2,CACRTSGSQETQYF,TGTGCCTGCAGGACTAGCGGGAGCCAAGAGACCCAGTACTTC
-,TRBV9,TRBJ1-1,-,CASSVAGQGGGTEAFF,TGTGCCAGCAGCGTAGCCGGTCAGGGAGGGGGGACTGAAGCTTTCTTT
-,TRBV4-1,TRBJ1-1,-,CASRGADQREEAFF,TGCGCCAGCAGAGGGGCTGACCAACGGGAGGAAGCTTTCTTT
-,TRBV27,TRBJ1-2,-,CASSFLKEGVPGGYTF,TGTGCCAGCAGTTTTCTAAAGGAGGGTGTTCCCGGTGGCTACACCTTC
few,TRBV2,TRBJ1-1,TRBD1,CASRGGQGRSRQNTEAFF,TGTGCCAGCAGAGGAGGACAGGGAAGATCCCGGCAGAACACTGAAGCTTTCTTT
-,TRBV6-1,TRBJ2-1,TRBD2,CASRLAGGVNEQFF,TGTGCCAGCCGTCTAGCGGGAGGGGTCAATGAGCAGTTCTTC
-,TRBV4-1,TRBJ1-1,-,CASSQEASSFFNTEAFF,TGCGCCAGCAGCCAAGAGGCCTCAAGTTTTTTTAACACTGAAGCTTTCTTT
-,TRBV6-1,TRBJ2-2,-,CASSGRRGTGELFF,TGTGCCAGCAGTGGGCGTAGGGGTACCGGGGAGCTGTTTTTT
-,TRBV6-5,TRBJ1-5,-,CASRGLASNQPQHF,TGTGCCAGCAGGGGCCTAGCTAGCAATCAGCCCCAGCATTTT
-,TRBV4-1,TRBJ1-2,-,CASSQAGSPGGYTF,TGCGCCAGCAGCCAAGCGGGCAGCCCGGGAGGCTACACCTTC
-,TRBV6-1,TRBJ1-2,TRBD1,CASRTGCGYTF,TGTGCCAGCAGGACAGGGTGTGGCTACACCTTC
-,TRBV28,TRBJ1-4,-,CASSFDSRATNEKLFF,TGTGCCAGCAGTTTTGACAGCCGTGCAACTAATGAAAAACTGTTTTTT
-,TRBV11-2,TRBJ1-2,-,CASSWQVGYGYTF,TGTGCCAGCAGCTGGCAGGTTGGCTATGGCTACACCTTC
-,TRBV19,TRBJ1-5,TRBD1,CASTQGSGGNQPQHF,TGTGCCAGTACACAGGGGTCGGGAGGCAATCAGCCCCAGCATTTT
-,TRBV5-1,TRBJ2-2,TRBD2,CASRPLAGGSGELFF,TGCGCCAGCAGACCCCTAGCGGGGGGATCCGGGGAGCTGTTTTTT